This TCR beta chain stems from a study of cytomegalovirus exposure and HLA in healthy donors. Study details: HLA-typed donors contributed about 85 million unique TCRs, which were held in an early data release.

PCR involved 60 Vbeta and 13 Jbeta primers. Libraries were prepared by immunoSEQ multiplex PCR; TCRdb keeps only in-frame clonotypes and omits some of them. Of more than 140,000 clones listed, approximately 80% were seen once; the top ten hold about 5%. This CDR3 is 16 amino acids long. Trimming stripped 2 bases from V and 5 bases from J, with 22 bases between. Germline CDR1 and CDR2: GTSNPN and SVGIG (reference sequence). Whole-study findings and limits: Among TCR beta chains, those listed as cytomegalovirus-associated numbered under 200. Exclusion applied to some V segments, including TRBV6-2 and TRBV6-3, as they were indistinguishable. According to a later analysis, most TCR beta chains associated with CMV appeared HLA-restricted.

On this clone: Its target is not known.

The receptor was derived from a man aged 25-40 years in good health and CMV-seropositive. The sequenced sample consisted of PBMCs. The chain is built from TRBV30 and TRBJ2-7, with D possibly TRBD1 on 6 matching bases. CDR3 region: CAWSSFHRALSDEQYF. The CDR3 DNA reads TGTGCCTGGAGTTCATTCCACAGGGCTCTGAGTGACGAGCAGTACTTC.